These 28 T cell receptor beta chains came from one sample sequenced in a study of blood T cell repertoires in COVID-19. Assay used: immunoSEQ multiplex PCR; TCRdb lists only in-frame clones, some missing. The table has about 410,000 clones, approximately 90% seen once; the top ten hold around 1.5%. Sequencing was performed on peripheral blood. The receptors come from a woman in her forties with COVID-19, enrolled during active disease.

V is TRBV4-3 and J is TRBJ1-2; no firm D call. V dropped 1 base and J dropped 5 bases, with 8 bases sitting between them. The germline V gene has CDR1 LGHNA and CDR2 YSLEER. This CDR3 contains 13 residues. CDR3 protein: CASSQGSGYGYTF. The CDR3 DNA reads as TGCGCCAGCAGCCAAGGTTCGGGGTATGGCTACACCTTC.

The gene calls are TRBV16 and TRBJ1-5; the D gene is possibly TRBD1 (6 bases). V was cut by 1 base and J by 11 bases, with 9 bases left in between. Germline CDR1 KGHSY, CDR2 FQNENV. This CDR3 comprises 12 residues. CDR3 protein: CASSQYRDTQHF. In DNA form, the CDR3 reads TGTGCCAGCAGCCAATATAGGGACACCCAGCATTTT. The entire variable domain, with the rest obtained from reference TRBV16 and TRBJ1-5, is as follows: GEEVAQTPKHLVRGEGQKAKLYCAPIKGHSYVFWYQQVLKNEFKFLISFQNENVFDETGMPKERFSAKCLPNSPCSLEIQATKLEDSAVYFCASSQYRDTQHFGDGTRLSIL.

The chain is built from TRBV5-1 and TRBJ2-3; maybe TRBD2 (5 bases). Germline lookup yields CDR1 SGHRS and CDR2 YFSETQ. Trimming left V 1 base short and J 0 bases short, with 12 bases between. The CDR3 is 16 amino acids. The CDR3 nucleotides are TGCGCCAGCAGCTTGCTTCCGGGAACAAGCACAGATACGCAGTATTTT. Translating gives CASSLLPGTSTDTQYF.

The sample holds a few counts of this clone. CDR3 protein: CATRGGRGEQFF. The CDR3 region has the DNA TGTGCAACCAGGGGCGGGAGAGGCGAGCAGTTCTTC. The chain employs TRBV7-9 and TRBJ2-1, with D maybe TRBD2 (7 bases). The CDR3 is 12 amino acids. From germline, CDR1 is SEHNR and CDR2 FQNEAQ (reference sequence).

The chain combines TRBV28 with TRBJ1-5; 8 nucleotides line up with TRBD1. Germline V gene sequence: CDR1 MDHEN, CDR2 SYDVKM. V lost 4 bases, J lost 7 bases, and 9 bases stayed unmatched. CDR3 length: 15 amino acids. The DNA for the CDR3 is TGTGCCAGCAGTTCTCCAGGGGGCTTAAGCCAGCCCCAGCATTTT. It is translated as CASSSPGGLSQPQHF.

This rearrangement joins TRBV27 to TRBJ1-2; maybe TRBD1 (6 bases). The ends were cut back, 5 bases at V and 7 bases at J, with 17 bases in the middle. CDR1 MNHEY and CDR2 SMNVEV come from the germline V gene (reference sequence). The CDR3 spans 14 residues. CDR3 in DNA: TGTGCCAGCAGTACTACAGGGAGAATAGGTGGCTACACCTTC. This gives the protein CASSTTGRIGGYTF.

The chain couples TRBV11-2 to TRBJ1-4; TRBD1 agrees at 8 bases. In germline, CDR1 is SGHAT, CDR2 FQNNGV. This CDR3 contains 15 residues. The junction had 9 bases not matched to a gene; V was cut back by 5 bases and J by 7 bases. CDR3 bases: TGTGCCAGCAGCCATGACCGGGACAGGTTTGAAAAACTGTTTTTT. This translates into CASSHDRDRFEKLFF.

V gene TRBV2 combines with J gene TRBJ1-1; 9 bases match TRBD1. Germline V lookup: CDR1 SNHLY, CDR2 FYNNEI. This CDR3 region has 14 residues. The ends lost 7 bases at V and 11 bases at J; junction bases unmatched: 14. CDR3 loop: CASIMDRGKLWAFF. CDR3 coding DNA: TGTGCCAGCATTATGGACAGGGGAAAGCTTTGGGCTTTCTTT.

The chain carries TRBV19 and TRBJ2-2; D is perhaps TRBD1 (5 bases). Between the trimmed V and J ends, which lost 7 bases and 3 bases, there was a span of 15 bases. CDR3 length equals 15 residues. Germline V CDR1 and CDR2: LNHDA, SQIVND (reference sequence). The CDR3 DNA sequence: TGTGCCAGTACAAAATCTTCAGGGTACACCGGGGAGCTGTTTTTT. Residues: CASTKSSGYTGELFF.

Written as DNA, the CDR3 is TGTGCCAGCAGCTTACTAGTGAATCAGCCCCAGCATTTT. Encoded protein: CASSLLVNQPQHF. The J gene is TRBJ1-5, the V gene TRBV7-8; D is undetermined. Germline V lookup: CDR1 SGHVS, CDR2 FQNEAQ. V lost 2 bases and J 4 bases, leaving 6 bases between the germline ends. This CDR3 has 13 amino acids.

The chain links TRBV9 to TRBJ1-3; D may be TRBD1 (6 bases). V was clipped by 2 bases and J by 3 bases, with 12 bases between them. The CDR3 runs to 15 residues. Germline CDR1 reads SGDLS; CDR2 reads YYNGEE. CDR3 protein: CASSVRGAYGNTIYF. CDR3 DNA: TGTGCCAGCAGCGTCCGGGGGGCGTATGGAAACACCATATATTTT.

This clone was recorded a few times. Other DNA sequences in the same sample also yield this CDR3. The gene calls are TRBV2 and TRBJ2-7; the D gene is possibly TRBD1 (5 bases). The germline CDR1 and CDR2 sequences are SNHLY and FYNNEI. The CDR3 is 12 residues long. V shed 4 bases and J shed 3 bases, with 7 bases lying between them. The CDR3 region has the DNA TGTGCCAGCAGTGCGCAGGGCTACGAGCAGTACTTC. Its translation is CASSAQGYEQYF.

The V call is TRBV19, the J call TRBJ2-1, with 10 bases lining up with TRBD2. Trimming at V came to 4 bases and at J to 5 bases, leaving 8 bases not matched to a gene. Germline-derived CDR1 and CDR2 are LNHDA and SQIVND (reference sequence). The CDR3 has 16 residues. The CDR3 DNA is TGTGCCAGTAGTAGCCACTCTAGCGGGAGTCACAATGAGCAGTTCTTC. Translating it yields CASSSHSSGSHNEQFF.

The CDR3: CASSHRLAGDNEQFF. DNA of the CDR3: TGTGCCAGCAGCCACAGACTAGCGGGCGACAATGAGCAGTTCTTC. The chain links TRBV3-1 (or the pseudogene TRBV3-2) to TRBJ2-1; TRBD2 aligns across 10 bases. There are 15 residues in the CDR3. From germline, CDR1 is LGHDT and CDR2 YNNKEL (reference sequence). With 3 bases clipped from V and 5 bases from J, the junction kept 4 bases outside the gene matches.

The V gene is TRBV10-3, the J gene TRBJ1-5, with D unclear. This CDR3 has 14 residues. V lost 4 bases and J lost 0, with 7 bases in between. Germline V gene data show CDR1 as ENHRY and CDR2 as SYGVKD. The CDR3 loop reads CAISGRDSNQPQHF. The CDR3 DNA reads TGTGCCATCAGTGGGAGGGATAGCAATCAGCCCCAGCATTTT.

The V gene is TRBV6-1, the J gene TRBJ2-1; 7 bases match TRBD1. The CDR3 length is 13 residues. The V gene's germline CDR1 is MNHNS and CDR2 SASEGT. V lost 6 bases and J lost 5; bases outside the gene matches: 4. The CDR3 sequence is CASRTGTDNEQFF. CDR3 coding DNA: TGTGCCAGCAGGACCGGGACAGACAATGAGCAGTTCTTC.

This clone was detected once. The chain couples TRBV28 to TRBJ1-3; D gene uncertain. The V gene lost 3 bases and the J gene lost 3 bases, with 6 bases spanning the gap. The CDR3 has 13 amino acids. Germline V CDR1 and CDR2: MDHEN, SYDVKM. CDR3: CASSLRDGNTIYF. The CDR3 nucleotides read TGTGCCAGCAGTTTGAGGGATGGAAACACCATATATTTT.

CDR3 coding DNA: TGCAGCGTACTAGGGACAGGGGGCAGGGGAACTGAAGCTTTCTTT. Encoded protein: CSVLGTGGRGTEAFF. V is TRBV29-1 and J is TRBJ1-1; 12 nucleotides agree with TRBD1. V lost 6 bases, J lost 5 bases, and 10 bases stayed unmatched. The germline V gene encodes CDR1 SQVTM and CDR2 ANQGSEA. This CDR3 comprises 15 residues.

The CDR3 DNA reads as TGTGCCAGCAGTTTTGGCGGGCCAAGCCCGTTCTACGAGCAGTACTTC. Its translation: CASSFGGPSPFYEQYF. The rearrangement uses TRBV27 and TRBJ2-7, with D possibly TRBD2 on 5 matching bases. The germline gives CDR1 MNHEY, CDR2 SMNVEV (reference sequence). V lost 3 bases and J 3 bases, leaving 18 bases between the germline ends. This CDR3 is built from 16 residues.

The chain employs TRBV5-6 and TRBJ1-5; D possibly corresponds to TRBD1 (5 bases). The CDR3 has 15 amino acids. The germline V and J ends were trimmed by 1 base and 5 bases, with 13 bases remaining between them. Germline loops: CDR1 SGHDT, CDR2 YYEEEE. The CDR3 spells CASSLRVQGYQPQHF. The CDR3 DNA follows: TGTGCCAGCAGCTTGAGGGTGCAGGGCTATCAGCCCCAGCATTTT.

The J gene is TRBJ1-1, the V gene TRBV11-1, with D unclear. The CDR3 sequence is 12 residues long. CDR1 and CDR2 (germline): SGHAT, FQDESV (reference sequence). The V and J ends lost 3 bases and 7 bases respectively, with 9 bases between them. For the CDR3, the DNA is TGTGCCAGCAGCTTGAACGGGTATGAAGCTTTCTTT. It translates to CASSLNGYEAFF.

The chain combines TRBV29-1 with TRBJ2-3, with TRBD2 matching over 9 bases. V lost 4 bases, J lost 4 bases, and 6 bases stayed unmatched. The CDR3 loop spans 14 amino acids. Germline CDR1 SQVTM, CDR2 ANQGSEA. The CDR3 loop is CSVVGGRAPDTQYF. CDR3 sequence (DNA): TGCAGCGTTGTAGGCGGGAGGGCCCCAGATACGCAGTATTTT.

This rearrangement joins TRBV6-5 to TRBJ1-6; no firm D call. This CDR3 is built from 15 residues. Germline-derived CDR1 and CDR2 are MNHEY and SVGAGI. The ends were cut back, 2 bases at V and 0 bases at J, with 5 bases in the middle. Here the CDR3 DNA reads TGTGCCAGCAGTTACGCGAGCTCCTATAATTCACCCCTCCACTTT. This sequence encodes CASSYASSYNSPLHF.

V gene TRBV14 combines with J gene TRBJ2-1; D remains unclear. Trimming removed 0 bases at V and 3 bases at J, with 9 bases between. This CDR3 has 15 amino acids. Germline V lookup: CDR1 SGHDN, CDR2 FVKESK. CDR3 in amino acids: CASSQEIRLYNEQFF. CDR3 sequence (DNA): TGTGCCAGCAGCCAAGAGATTAGACTCTACAATGAGCAGTTCTTC.

The chain carries TRBV24-1 and TRBJ1-2, with TRBD1 matching 12 bases. There are 18 residues in the CDR3. Germline loops: CDR1 KGHDR, CDR2 SFDVKD. V gave up 3 bases and J gave up 7 bases; unmatched junction bases: 14. The CDR3 DNA is TGTGCCACCAGTGATCTACCGGGACAGGGGGCATCCTTCAGTGGCTACACCTTC. Amino acid sequence: CATSDLPGQGASFSGYTF.

The chain carries TRBV28 and TRBJ1-5, with D unclear. Looked up from germline, CDR1 is MDHEN and CDR2 is SYDVKM. V shed 3 bases and J shed 4 bases, with 22 bases lying between them. The CDR3 is 18 residues long. CDR3: CASSFFVFPRLINQPQHF. The CDR3 DNA reads TGTGCCAGCAGTTTTTTCGTTTTCCCCAGACTGATAAATCAGCCCCAGCATTTT. The whole variable domain, remainder taken from reference TRBV28 and TRBJ1-5, is DVKVTQSSRYLVKRTGEKVFLECVQDMDHENMFWYRQDPGLGLRLIYFSYDVKMKEKGDIPEGYSVSREKKERFSLILESASTNQTSMYLCASSFFVFPRLINQPQHFGDGTRLSIL.

The rearrangement uses TRBV28 and TRBJ2-3, with 7 nucleotides matching TRBD1. The CDR3 has 15 amino acids. CDR1 is MDHEN, CDR2 SYDVKM, per germline. The V segment lost 3 bases and the J segment 0 bases; nucleotides outside the gene matches: 3. Here the CDR3 DNA reads TGTGCCAGCAGTTTCCGGGACAGTAGCACAGATACGCAGTATTTT. This encodes CASSFRDSSTDTQYF. The variable domain in full, with the rest retrieved from reference TRBV28 and TRBJ2-3, is DVKVTQSSRYLVKRTGEKVFLECVQDMDHENMFWYRQDPGLGLRLIYFSYDVKMKEKGDIPEGYSVSREKKERFSLILESASTNQTSMYLCASSFRDSSTDTQYFGPGTRLTVL.

The chain employs TRBV9 and TRBJ2-1, with D possibly being TRBD2 (6 bases). Trimming shortened V by 3 bases and J by 15 bases, and 16 bases separated the two germline ends. Germline V gene data show CDR1 as SGDLS and CDR2 as YYNGEE. There are 12 residues in the CDR3. DNA for the CDR3: TGTGCCAGCAGCGCGGGGGTTGGGGTAAGGTTCTTC. It is translated as CASSAGVGVRFF.